The TCR beta chain described here comes from a study of CD8+ T cells in alopecia areata. General study results and limits: On tofacitinib, scalp and blood still held many of the expanded lesional clones.

Treatment denoted: oral pan-JAK inhibitor, 5-10 mg twice daily. Investigators isolated RNA and reverse transcribed it into cDNA to act as the sequencing template. Generated by immunoSEQ multiplex PCR, the TCRdb table keeps only in-frame clones and is missing some. Of about 260,000 clones listed, about 60% are singletons. The CDR3 loop spans 14 amino acids. Germline V CDR1 and CDR2: MNHEY, SVGAGI. Unmatched junction bases numbered 7, after V lost 6 bases and J lost 3 bases. This clone was seen a few times. Antigen: not known. The V call is TRBV6-5, the J call TRBJ1-1; 7 bases are a match to TRBD1. Source: CD4+ T cells sorted from blood, taken around week 54, from a patient treated with tofacitinib. The TCR sequence derives from a human donor with alopecia areata. CDR3 amino acids: CASRRGRGDTEAFF. In DNA, the CDR3 is TGTGCCAGCAGGCGGGGCAGGGGGGACACTGAAGCTTTCTTT.